Included here is one T cell receptor beta chain sequence, with context. Clones were read by immunoSEQ multiplex PCR, and TCRdb kept only the in-frame ones, dropping some. The sample carries roughly 100,000 clones, 85% to 90% recorded once. V was pared by 3 bases and J by 7 bases, with 6 bases of the junction left unmatched. The CDR3 extends over 14 amino acids. CDR1 SGHTA and CDR2 FQGTGA come from the germline V gene. These data come from a study of blood T cell repertoires in COVID-19. The origin of this receptor is a human donor in a cohort sampled during active COVID-19. The J gene is TRBJ2-3, the V gene TRBV7-3, with 8 nucleotides matching TRBD2. The sequenced sample consisted of peripheral blood. The chain's CDR3 is CASSFEAGVNTQYF. In DNA form, the CDR3 reads TGTGCCAGCAGCTTTGAAGCGGGGGTGAATACGCAGTATTTT.